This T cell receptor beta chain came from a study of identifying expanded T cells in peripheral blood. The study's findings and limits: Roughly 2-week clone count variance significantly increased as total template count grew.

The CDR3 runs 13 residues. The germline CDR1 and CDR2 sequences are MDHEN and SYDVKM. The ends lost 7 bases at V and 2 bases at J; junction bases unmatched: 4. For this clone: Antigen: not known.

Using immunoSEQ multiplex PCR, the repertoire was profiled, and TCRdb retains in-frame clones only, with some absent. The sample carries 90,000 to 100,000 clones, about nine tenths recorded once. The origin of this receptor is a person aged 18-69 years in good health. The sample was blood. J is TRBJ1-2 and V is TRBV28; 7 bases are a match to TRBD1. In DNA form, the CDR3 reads TGTGCCAGCACCCCAGGGGGGAACTATGGCTACACCTTC. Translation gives CASTPGGNYGYTF.